The rows below give T cell receptor beta chains drawn from one sample of a study of T-cell memory formation after mild COVID-19. TCRdb reanalysed the 5' RACE reads using MiXCR and keeps one entry per CDR3 protein. This sample has a few hundred thousand distinct CDR3 sequences, with 20% to 25% found just once. Input material: PBMCs or a T cell subset sorted from them (not recorded which). These receptors were obtained from an adult woman who had mild COVID-19 (a few samples of this study predate the infection). Cell type and time point are not known. CDR3s include the opening cysteine and the closing phenylalanine or tryptophan. The D gene is left open where the match is weak. Where a row states a size, it is once, few, many or the class of an expanded clone; other rows omit it.

D	V	J	size	CDR3	DNA
NA	TRBV12-3/TRBV12-4	TRBJ2-7	few	CASSFQGRKNEQYF	TGTGCCAGCAGTTTTCAGGGGAGGAAAAACGAGCAGTACTTC
NA	TRBV15	TRBJ1-5	few	CATSRGLTNDQPQHF	TGTGCCACCAGCAGGGGCTTGACAAACGATCAGCCCCAGCATTTT
NA	TRBV25-1	TRBJ2-7	NA	CASSDLHFRVF	TGTGCCAGCAGTGACCTACATTTTAGAGTCTTT
TRBD1	TRBV4-3	TRBJ2-3	NA	CASSRQTGASDTQYF	TGCGCCAGCAGCCGACAAACAGGGGCCAGTGATACGCAGTATTTT
NA	TRBV24-1	TRBJ2-3	NA	CATEGDADTQYF	TGTGCCACCGAGGGGGACGCAGATACGCAGTATTTT
NA	TRBV7-9	TRBJ1-5	few	CASSRYSAQGSSQPQHF	TGTGCCAGCAGCCGTTATTCCGCCCAGGGATCGAGCCAGCCCCAGCATTTT
NA	TRBV3-1	TRBJ2-5	NA	CASKALETQYF	TGTGCCAGCAAGGCCTTAGAGACCCAGTACTTC
NA	TRBV3-1	TRBJ1-1	NA	CASSQDGAVNTEAFF	TGTGCCAGCAGCCAAGATGGGGCAGTAAACACTGAAGCTTTCTTT
NA	TRBV7-6	TRBJ2-1	few	CASSLQAGADEQFF	TGTGCCAGCAGCTTACAGGCAGGGGCCGATGAGCAGTTCTTC
NA	TRBV6-6	TRBJ2-7	NA	CASIGFSYEQYF	TGTGCCAGCATAGGGTTCTCCTACGAGCAGTACTTC
NA	TRBV18	TRBJ1-2	few	CASSPRQNMRGGGYGYTF	TGTGCCAGCTCACCACGCCAGAATATGAGGGGAGGAGGCTATGGCTACACCTTC
NA	TRBV12-3/TRBV12-4	TRBJ2-3	few	CASSLYPYTDTQYF	TGTGCCAGCAGTTTATACCCGTACACAGATACGCAGTATTTT
NA	TRBV7-9	TRBJ2-2	few	CASSRTTGELFF	TGTGCCAGCAGTCGTACTACCGGGGAGCTGTTTTTT
TRBD1	TRBV3-1	TRBJ2-7	few	CASSRPGTGIDEQYF	TGTGCCAGCAGCCGCCCCGGGACAGGGATCGACGAGCAGTACTTC
TRBD2	TRBV6-2/TRBV6-3	TRBJ2-7	NA	CASSFGTSQLNYEQYF	TGTGCCAGCAGTTTCGGGACTAGCCAACTGAACTACGAGCAGTACTTC
NA	TRBV9	TRBJ2-2	few	CASSVGSGTGELFF	TGTGCCAGCAGCGTAGGCAGCGGTACCGGGGAGCTGTTTTTT
TRBD1	TRBV6-5	TRBJ2-1	few	CASSYGQGAFGEQFF	TGTGCCAGCAGTTACGGGCAGGGGGCATTTGGTGAGCAGTTCTTC
NA	TRBV3-1	TRBJ1-2	NA	CASSQDLKGSYGYTF	TGTGCCAGCAGCCAAGATTTGAAGGGGAGCTATGGCTACACCTTC
TRBD2	TRBV25-1	TRBJ2-3	NA	CASSDSRESGRVTDTQYF	TGTGCCAGCAGTGACTCCCGGGAGAGCGGGAGGGTCACAGATACGCAGTATTTT
NA	TRBV15	TRBJ1-2	NA	CATSRATAGRNYGYTF	TGTGCCACCAGCAGAGCGACGGCGGGACGGAACTATGGCTACACCTTC
TRBD2	TRBV20-1	TRBJ2-7	NA	CSARAEREGDEQYF	TGCAGTGCTAGAGCCGAGCGGGAGGGGGACGAGCAGTACTTC
NA	TRBV5-1	TRBJ2-7	NA	CASSTRGDSSLEQYF	TGCGCCAGCAGCACCCGCGGGGACAGTTCATTAGAGCAGTACTTC
NA	TRBV12-3/TRBV12-4	TRBJ2-3	NA	CAASRGSTDTQYF	TGTGCCGCCTCGAGGGGTTCCACAGATACGCAGTATTTT
TRBD1	TRBV7-8	TRBJ1-6	few	CASSPPGTGVNSPLHF	TGTGCCAGCAGCCCTCCGGGGACAGGGGTTAATTCACCCCTCCACTTT
TRBD1	TRBV10-3	TRBJ2-7	NA	CAISIAGTGAYEQYF	TGTGCCATCAGCATTGCCGGGACAGGGGCCTACGAGCAGTACTTC
TRBD1	TRBV14	TRBJ1-6	NA	CASSQETGGSPLHF	TGTGCCAGCAGCCAAGAAACAGGGGGTTCACCCCTCCACTTT
NA	TRBV11-2	TRBJ2-7	NA	CASSLRIDYEQYF	TGTGCCAGCAGCTTACGGATTGACTACGAGCAGTACTTC
TRBD1	TRBV20-1	TRBJ2-6	many	CTPRGQGGSGANVLTF	TGCACCCCCAGGGGACAGGGTGGGTCCGGGGCCAACGTCCTGACTTTC
TRBD2	TRBV7-6	TRBJ2-1	NA	CASSRGEREYNEQFF	TGTGCCAGCTCCCGGGGGGAGCGGGAATACAATGAGCAGTTCTTC
TRBD1	TRBV6-6	TRBJ2-1	few	CASLGTGFEQFF	TGTGCCAGCCTAGGGACAGGCTTTGAGCAGTTCTTC